This T cell receptor beta chain was observed in a study of T cell responses to AZD1222 COVID-19 vaccine. This clone was seen only a few times. Its antigen is not identified. Clones were sequenced by immunoSEQ multiplex PCR, and TCRdb holds only the in-frame ones, with some missing. Among hundreds of thousands of clones listed, about 93% were seen once. Study-level points and caveats: After two AZD1222 doses, spike-specific TCR breadth and depth rose versus day 0. Clonal diversity may have been underestimated in mostly white British donors.

Germline loops: CDR1 GTSNPN, CDR2 SVGIG (reference sequence). The CDR3 loop spans 13 amino acids. Trimming stripped 5 bases from V and 1 base from J, with 9 bases between. Sequenced here: peripheral blood, sampled on day 0 of MenACWY control vaccination. The chain carries TRBV30 and TRBJ1-5; D gene unclear. This sequence originates from an adult in good health. The chain's CDR3 is CAWAPDSNQPQHF. The CDR3, as DNA: TGTGCCTGGGCCCCGGACAGCAATCAGCCCCAGCATTTT. Full variable domain (rest looked up from reference TRBV30 and TRBJ1-5): SQTIHQWPATLVQPVGSPLSLECTVEGTSNPNLYWYRQAAGRGLQLLFYSVGIGQISSEVPQNLSASRPQDRQFILSSKKLLLSDSGFYLCAWAPDSNQPQHFGDGTRLSIL.